The clone carrying this T cell receptor (beta chain) is a singleton in its sample. Its antigen is still unknown. The data are from a study of PD-1 blockade in classical Hodgkin lymphoma. For the study at large: Nivolumab dosed at 3 mg/kg went to patients intravenously every 2 weeks. Regarding the study as a whole: Whereas CD4+ TCR diversity had risen significantly by C4D1, CD8+ TCR diversity had not. Individuals who commenced nivolumab within less than 1 year of ASCT were excluded.

Produced via immunoSEQ multiplex PCR; TCRdb's table is partial and in-frame only. This sample has about 26,000 clones, with around 70% found just once. Trimming took 4 bases from V and 1 from J; bases not matched to a gene: 8. CDR1 and CDR2 (germline): MDHEN, SYDVKM. This CDR3 is built from 16 residues. No patient escaped relapse after autologous stem cell transplantation, and brentuximab vedotin exposure varied. The sequence was collected from a human donor with classical Hodgkin lymphoma. The chain recombines TRBV28 with TRBJ1-1; TRBD1 aligns across 8 bases. The specimen was peripheral blood mononuclear cells (PBMCs), collected before the second cycle of nivolumab. Written as DNA, the CDR3 is TGTGCCAGCAGTTCCCCTCCCGGGACAGGGAACACTGAAGCTTTCTTT. This codes for CASSSPPGTGNTEAFF.